These 32 T cell receptor beta chains were all obtained from the same sample, sequenced in a study of control samples from healthy donors and cancer patients. Measured with immunoSEQ multiplex PCR; TCRdb has only the in-frame clones, and not every one. The table lists tens of thousands of clones, 65% to 80% of them singletons. The source material was formalin-fixed, paraffin-embedded tissue. The receptors derive from a male donor with melanoma.

This clone was detected once. The V call is TRBV5-6, the J call TRBJ2-1; TRBD2 matches 11 bases. V lost 2 bases to trimming and J lost 0 bases; unmatched junction nucleotides: 4. CDR1 is SGHDT and CDR2 is YYEEEE in the germline V gene. CDR3 length: 17 residues. This chain's CDR3 is CASSFRTSGSSYNEQFF. The CDR3 coding sequence is TGTGCCAGCAGCTTCCGAACTAGCGGGAGCTCCTACAATGAGCAGTTCTTC.

This sequence joins TRBV5-5 and TRBJ2-5, with 7 bases fitting TRBD1. The CDR3 runs to 16 residues. The germline gives CDR1 SGHKS, CDR2 YYEKEE (reference sequence). The V and J ends lost 0 bases and 5 bases, in that order; junction bases with no gene match: 10. The CDR3 bases are TGTGCCAGCAGCTTGGAGGTTCGAGGGGGCAGGGAGACCCAGTACTTC. Translation: CASSLEVRGGRETQYF.

The chain uses TRBV6-6 and TRBJ1-3; D not certain. The germline gives CDR1 MNHNY, CDR2 SVGAGI (reference sequence). Trimming pared 3 bases from V and 0 bases from J, leaving 6 bases between. The CDR3 length is 14 residues. CDR3 DNA: TGTGCCAGCAGTTATGGGGTCTCTGGAAACACCATATATTTT. Translating gives CASSYGVSGNTIYF.

The chain uses TRBV19 and TRBJ1-2, with 7 bases matching TRBD1. Per germline, CDR1 LNHDA and CDR2 SQIVND (reference sequence). V was pared by 3 bases and J by 8 bases, with 3 bases of the junction left unmatched. The CDR3 has 12 residues. The CDR3 sequence is CASSMGQTGYTF. The DNA for the CDR3 is TGTGCCAGTAGTATGGGACAGACCGGCTACACCTTC.

This sequence joins TRBV2 and TRBJ1-2, with TRBD1 as a possible D gene (5 bases). Germline CDR1 and CDR2: SNHLY and FYNNEI. This CDR3 region has 14 residues. The V end was cut by 4 bases, the J end by 2 bases, with 11 bases between. The CDR3: CASSVGRKNYGYTF. Written as DNA, the CDR3 is TGTGCCAGCAGTGTGGGACGGAAGAACTATGGCTACACCTTC.

The chain carries TRBV27 and TRBJ2-7; 9 bases fit TRBD1. The germline CDR1 and CDR2 sequences are MNHEY and SMNVEV (reference sequence). V dropped 5 bases and J dropped 2; count of bases not matched to a gene: 10. The CDR3 length is 16 residues. For the CDR3, the DNA is TGTGCCAGCAGTCCCCATCCCGGGACAGGGACCTACGAGCAGTACTTC. Encoded protein: CASSPHPGTGTYEQYF.

In this sample, this clone turned up a few times. The rearrangement links TRBV11-2 to TRBJ1-1; D is perhaps TRBD1 (5 bases). CDR3 length: 14 residues. Germline assignment: CDR1 SGHAT and CDR2 FQNNGV. Trimming left V 1 base short and J 5 bases short, with 11 bases between. The CDR3 loop is CASSLVGPGTEAFF. Written as DNA, the CDR3 is TGTGCCAGCAGCTTAGTGGGGCCGGGAACTGAAGCTTTCTTT.

On this clone itself: Other DNA sequences within the sample encode an identical CDR3. The chain carries TRBV10-2 and TRBJ2-3, with unresolved D. Germline CDR1 WSHSY, CDR2 SAAADI. The CDR3 is made up of 12 amino acids. Trimming shortened V by 7 bases and J by 2 bases, and 7 bases separated the two germline ends. The CDR3 DNA is TGCGCCAGCAACGGGCTCACAGATACGCAGTATTTT. The encoded protein is CASNGLTDTQYF.

As to this clone: A read error may explain this, as a much larger clone is one base away. Other nucleotide sequences in the sample specify the same CDR3. V gene TRBV28 combines with J gene TRBJ2-7; a weak D match, TRBD1 (5 bases). V lost 9 bases and J 0 bases, leaving 18 bases between the germline ends. The CDR3 is 15 residues long. Germline-derived CDR1 and CDR2 are MDHEN and SYDVKM. DNA for the CDR3: TGTGCCAGTCATCAGGGCGGCGGATTCTCCTACGAGCAGTACTTC. Encoded protein: CASHQGGGFSYEQYF.

The chain uses TRBV28 and TRBJ2-5; TRBD2 matches 7 bases. CDR1 and CDR2 (germline): MDHEN, SYDVKM. Unmatched junction bases numbered 14, after V lost 6 bases and J lost 4 bases. This CDR3 is built from 16 residues. The CDR3 sequence: CASSPPGGRSGETQYF. In nucleotides, the CDR3 is TGTGCCAGCAGCCCTCCGGGGGGTCGGTCTGGAGAGACCCAGTACTTC. Supplemented by reference TRBV28 and TRBJ2-5, the full variable domain reads DVKVTQSSRYLVKRTGEKVFLECVQDMDHENMFWYRQDPGLGLRLIYFSYDVKMKEKGDIPEGYSVSREKKERFSLILESASTNQTSMYLCASSPPGGRSGETQYFGPGTRLLVL.

The V and J genes are TRBV3-1 (or the pseudogene TRBV3-2) and TRBJ1-6; D call uncertain. The CDR3 is 15 amino acids. V gave up 4 bases and J gave up 7 bases, with 14 bases separating them. Germline V gene sequence: CDR1 LGHDT, CDR2 YNNKEL (reference sequence). The CDR3 reads CASSRGRTANSPLHF. The CDR3 bases are TGTGCCAGCAGCCGAGGACGGACCGCAAATTCACCCCTCCACTTT.

This clone was seen once. The rearrangement joins TRBV7-8 to TRBJ2-3; D possibly uses TRBD1 or TRBD2 (7 bases each). CDR1 SGHVS and CDR2 FQNEAQ come from the germline V gene. V dropped 2 bases and J dropped 4 bases, with 13 bases sitting between them. This CDR3 is 15 amino acids long. The CDR3 loop is CASSLLTGRADTQYF. In DNA form, the CDR3 reads TGTGCCAGCAGCTTACTGACAGGGAGGGCAGATACGCAGTATTTT.

This clone was observed a handful of times. The chain links TRBV15 to TRBJ2-1; D uncertain. The CDR3 totals 14 residues. Germline-derived CDR1 and CDR2 are LNHNV and YYDKDF (reference sequence). V was trimmed by 1 base and J by 0 bases, leaving 4 bases between them. The CDR3 nucleotides are TGTGCCACCAGCAGAGCTAGCTCCTACAATGAGCAGTTCTTC. Its protein product is CATSRASSYNEQFF.

The genes are TRBV19 and TRBJ2-1, with D maybe TRBD1 (5 bases). The germline V and J ends were trimmed by 4 bases and 2 bases, with 9 bases remaining between them. Germline V lookup: CDR1 LNHDA, CDR2 SQIVND (reference sequence). This CDR3 region has 14 residues. CDR3 amino acids: CASSSRVAYNEQFF. In nucleotides, the CDR3 is TGTGCCAGTAGTAGCAGGGTTGCCTACAATGAGCAGTTCTTC.

The chain couples TRBV7-9 to TRBJ1-6, with 7 bases lining up with TRBD1. Germline V gene sequence: CDR1 SEHNR, CDR2 FQNEAQ (reference sequence). Germline trimming cut 1 base from V and 6 bases from J; bases unmatched to any gene: 3. The length of the CDR3 is 15 residues. The chain's CDR3 is CASSLGPGGNSPLHF. In DNA form, the CDR3 reads TGTGCCAGCAGCTTAGGACCAGGGGGTAATTCACCCCTCCACTTT.

A few counts support this clone. The chain recombines TRBV3-1 (or the pseudogene TRBV3-2) with TRBJ2-7; D unresolved. In germline, CDR1 is LGHDT, CDR2 YNNKEL (reference sequence). Trimming took off 6 bases at V and 3 bases at J, with 6 bases between the two ends. The CDR3 loop spans 11 amino acids. CDR3 in amino acids: CASRNSYEQYF. The DNA for the CDR3 is TGTGCCAGCAGAAACAGCTACGAGCAGTACTTC.

This clone appeared a few times. The V call is TRBV11-2, the J call TRBJ1-4; D is unresolved. V was pared by 7 bases and J by 3 bases, with 15 bases between. Germline V gene sequence: CDR1 SGHAT, CDR2 FQNNGV. The CDR3 is 15 residues long. The CDR3 is CASKKGFGANEKLFF. CDR3 coding DNA: TGTGCCAGCAAAAAGGGTTTCGGCGCTAATGAAAAACTGTTTTTT.

This clone was seen a few times. Other DNA sequences in this specimen translate into the identical CDR3. The genes are TRBV19 and TRBJ2-7, with D tentatively TRBD1 (6 bases). The ends were cut back, 3 bases at V and 4 bases at J, with 16 bases in the middle. Per germline, CDR1 LNHDA and CDR2 SQIVND (reference sequence). This CDR3 region has 15 residues. The CDR3 bases are TGTGCCAGTAGTATCAAAGGGGACACAAGATACGAGCAGTACTTC. It codes for CASSIKGDTRYEQYF.

The rearrangement links TRBV11-2 to TRBJ2-3; D uncertain. There are 14 residues in the CDR3. V lost 1 base and J lost 2, with 7 bases in between. Germline V gene data show CDR1 as SGHAT and CDR2 as FQNNGV. CDR3 in DNA: TGTGCCAGCAGCTTAGCGGCGTACACAGATACGCAGTATTTT. Its protein product is CASSLAAYTDTQYF. Supplemented by reference TRBV11-2 and TRBJ2-3, the full variable domain reads EAGVAQSPRYKIIEKRQSVAFWCNPISGHATLYWYQQILGQGPKLLIQFQNNGVVDDSQLPKDRFSAERLKGVDSTLKIQPAKLEDSAVYLCASSLAAYTDTQYFGPGTRLTVL.

In the case of this clone: A much bigger clone sits one base away, suggesting this may be a read error. The V gene is TRBV6-5, the J gene TRBJ2-7; 7 nucleotides align to TRBD1. The CDR3 runs 13 residues. Germline V gene lookup returns CDR1 MNHEY and CDR2 SVGAGI. Trimming at V came to 8 bases and at J to 0 bases, leaving 4 bases not matched to a gene. The CDR3, as DNA: TGTGCCAGCGAACAGGGGAGCTCCTACGAGCAGTACTTC. Protein: CASEQGSSYEQYF.

The V call is TRBV11-3, the J call TRBJ2-1; D is unresolved. The CDR3 has 13 residues. The germline CDR1 and CDR2 sequences are SGHNT and YENEEA. V was shortened by 1 base and J by 4 bases, with 5 bases between the two germline ends. CDR3 region: CASSLGVYNEQFF. The CDR3 DNA reads as TGTGCCAGCAGCTTAGGAGTTTACAATGAGCAGTTCTTC. Together with reference TRBV11-3 and TRBJ2-1, the CDR3 gives the full variable domain: EAGVVQSPRYKIIEKKQPVAFWCNPISGHNTLYWYLQNLGQGPELLIRYENEEAVDDSQLPKDRFSAERLKGVDSTLKIQPAELGDSAVYLCASSLGVYNEQFFGPGTRLTVL.

The genes are TRBV6-5 and TRBJ1-4; D may be TRBD1 (6 bases). V was cut by 6 bases and J by 4 bases, with 12 bases left in between. Germline V gene sequence: CDR1 MNHEY, CDR2 SVGAGI. CDR3 length: 14 amino acids. The CDR3 nucleotides are TGTGCCAGCAGGGCCACAGGGAGTAATGAAAAACTGTTTTTT. It translates to CASRATGSNEKLFF.

This chain uses TRBV21-1 with TRBJ2-7. TRBV21-1 is described as a pseudogene. CDR3 length equals 14 residues. This chain's CDR3 is CASSPIISSYEQYF. CDR3 bases: TGTGCCAGCAGCCCCATAATAAGCTCCTACGAGCAGTACTTC.

The rearrangement joins TRBV7-2 to TRBJ1-1, with 9 bases identical to TRBD1. J gave up 4 bases and V 5 bases, and 17 bases lay outside the gene matches. The CDR3 has 18 amino acids. The V gene's germline CDR1 is SGHTA and CDR2 FQGNSA. The CDR3 sequence: CTSSPVFIRDRASTEAFF. CDR3 DNA: TGTACCAGCAGCCCGGTTTTCATTAGGGACAGGGCGAGCACTGAAGCTTTCTTT.

The chain links TRBV6-6 to TRBJ2-2, with 16 bases lining up with TRBD2. Trimming took 5 bases from V and 2 from J; bases not matched to a gene: 14. Looked up from germline, CDR1 is MNHNY and CDR2 is SVGAGI (reference sequence). The CDR3 length is 21 residues. The CDR3 region is CASSPRGLAGGPLRNTGELFF. The CDR3 DNA reads TGTGCCAGCAGTCCCCGGGGACTAGCGGGAGGGCCCCTACGAAACACCGGGGAGCTGTTTTTT.

This clone has just a few counts. The rearrangement joins TRBV15 to TRBJ2-1; D gene unclear. Per germline, CDR1 LNHNV and CDR2 YYDKDF (reference sequence). There are 13 residues in the CDR3. The germline V and J ends were trimmed by 0 bases and 9 bases, with 9 bases remaining between them. The CDR3 region is CATSRENKGEQFF. CDR3 DNA: TGTGCCACCAGCAGAGAAAATAAAGGTGAGCAGTTCTTC.

The CDR3: CASSTRTGSETQYF. CDR3 sequence (DNA): TGTGCCAGCAGCACCCGGACAGGGAGCGAGACCCAGTACTTC. The chain links TRBV7-2 to TRBJ2-5; 8 nucleotides line up with TRBD1. J was trimmed by 5 bases and V by 5 bases; bases with no gene match: 7. CDR1 and CDR2 (germline): SGHTA, FQGNSA. This CDR3 is built from 14 residues. The variable domain in full, with the rest retrieved from reference TRBV7-2 and TRBJ2-5, is GAGVSQSPSNKVTEKGKDVELRCDPISGHTALYWYRQSLGQGLEFLIYFQGNSAPDKSGLPSDRFSAERTGGSVSTLTIQRTQQEDSAVYLCASSTRTGSETQYFGPGTRLLVL.

V usage is TRBV5-8 and J usage is TRBJ2-1; TRBD2 is a possible D gene (5 bases). Germline values: CDR1 SGHTS, CDR2 YDEGEE. The CDR3 spans 12 residues. Trimming took 5 bases from V and 9 from J, leaving 12 bases between them. The CDR3 coding sequence is TGTGCCAGCAGATATATTAGCGTTGAGCAGTTCTTC. Translation: CASRYISVEQFF.

The chain recombines TRBV7-8 with TRBJ2-3; 12 bases are shared with TRBD2. The trim removed 7 bases at V and 4 bases at J, leaving 9 bases unmatched. The CDR3 consists of 16 residues. Germline V gene sequence: CDR1 SGHVS, CDR2 FQNEAQ. The CDR3 loop reads CASTHRRLAGADTQYF. CDR3 sequence (DNA): TGTGCCAGCACCCACCGAAGACTAGCGGGAGCAGATACGCAGTATTTT.

The chain couples TRBV12-3 or TRBV12-4 to TRBJ1-5; perhaps TRBD1 as D (6 bases). This CDR3 spans 12 amino acids. The V gene lost 4 bases and the J gene lost 6 bases, with 7 bases spanning the gap. The CDR3: CASSSRGQPQHF. CDR3 DNA sequence: TGTGCCAGCAGTTCCAGGGGTCAGCCCCAGCATTTT.

The V gene is TRBV29-1, the J gene TRBJ2-4; 8 nucleotides line up with TRBD1. Germline values: CDR1 SQVTM, CDR2 ANQGSEA. V trimming: 4 bases; J trimming: 0 bases; junction bases outside the gene matches: 2. The CDR3 has 14 residues. CDR3 region: CSVGDRGAKNIQYF. The CDR3 coding sequence is TGCAGCGTTGGAGACAGGGGAGCCAAAAACATTCAGTACTTC.

This clone is judged medium-sized. The chain uses TRBV27 and TRBJ2-3, with TRBD2 matching 7 bases. V lost 7 bases to trimming and J lost 10 bases; unmatched junction nucleotides: 8. CDR1 and CDR2 (germline): MNHEY, SMNVEV (reference sequence). The CDR3 spans 12 residues. CDR3 region: CASNLPGLPQYF. The CDR3 DNA follows: TGTGCCAGCAACCTCCCGGGACTACCGCAGTATTTT.